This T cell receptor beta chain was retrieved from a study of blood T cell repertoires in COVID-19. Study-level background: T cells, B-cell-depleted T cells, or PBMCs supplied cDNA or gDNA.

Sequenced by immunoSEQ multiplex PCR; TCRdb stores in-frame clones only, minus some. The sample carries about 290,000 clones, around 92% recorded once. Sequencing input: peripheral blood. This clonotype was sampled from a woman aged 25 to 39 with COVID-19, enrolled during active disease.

The CDR3 is CASSQTRDSYEQYF. As DNA, the CDR3 is TGCGCCAGCAGCCAGACCCGGGACAGCTACGAGCAGTACTTC. The genes are TRBV4-1 and TRBJ2-7; 7 bases map to TRBD1. CDR1 is MGHRA, CDR2 YSYEKL, per germline. CDR3 length equals 14 residues. V lost 3 bases, J lost 3 bases, and 5 bases stayed unmatched.